This paragraph reports one T cell receptor (beta chain). Its antigen is currently unknown. V was shortened by 4 bases and J by 5 bases, with 17 bases between the two germline ends. This CDR3 has 16 amino acids. Looked up from germline, CDR1 is MGHRA and CDR2 is YSYEKL. PCR primers comprised 60 Vbeta and 13 Jbeta primers. The method was immunoSEQ multiplex PCR; TCRdb's version includes in-frame clones alone and lacks a portion of them. The sample contains around 200,000 clones, 79% of which appear only once. This sample stems from a study of cytomegalovirus exposure and HLA in healthy donors. Findings and limits, study-wide: Because they were indistinguishable, some V segments, including TRBV6-2 and TRBV6-3, were excluded.

Sequences were obtained from PBMCs. This rearrangement joins TRBV4-1 to TRBJ1-4; possibly TRBD1 for D (5 bases). The clonotype originates from a woman in her fifties or sixties in good health and CMV-seronegative. CDR3 amino acids: CASSPSPGLVNEKLFF. The CDR3, as DNA: TGCGCCAGCAGCCCTTCCCCGGGACTAGTCAATGAAAAACTGTTTTTT.